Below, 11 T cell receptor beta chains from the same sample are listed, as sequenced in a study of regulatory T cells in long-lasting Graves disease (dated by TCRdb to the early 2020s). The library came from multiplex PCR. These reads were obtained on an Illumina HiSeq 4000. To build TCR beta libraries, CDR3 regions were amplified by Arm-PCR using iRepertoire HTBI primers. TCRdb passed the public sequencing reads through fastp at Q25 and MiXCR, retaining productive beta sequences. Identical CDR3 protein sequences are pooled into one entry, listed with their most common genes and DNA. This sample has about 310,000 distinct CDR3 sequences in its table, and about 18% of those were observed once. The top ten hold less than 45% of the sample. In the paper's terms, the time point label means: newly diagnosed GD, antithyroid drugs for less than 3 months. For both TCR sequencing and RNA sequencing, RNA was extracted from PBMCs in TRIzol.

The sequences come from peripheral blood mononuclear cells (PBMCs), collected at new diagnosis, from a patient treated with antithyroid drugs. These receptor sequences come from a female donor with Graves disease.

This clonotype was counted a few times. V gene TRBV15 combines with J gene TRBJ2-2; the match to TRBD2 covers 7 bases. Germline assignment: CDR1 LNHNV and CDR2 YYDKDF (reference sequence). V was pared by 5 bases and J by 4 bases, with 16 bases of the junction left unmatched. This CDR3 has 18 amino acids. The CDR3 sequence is CATSGSVGQGGGTGELFF. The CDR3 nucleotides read TGTGCCACCAGCGGATCAGTCGGGCAGGGCGGGGGCACCGGGGAGCTGTTTTTT.

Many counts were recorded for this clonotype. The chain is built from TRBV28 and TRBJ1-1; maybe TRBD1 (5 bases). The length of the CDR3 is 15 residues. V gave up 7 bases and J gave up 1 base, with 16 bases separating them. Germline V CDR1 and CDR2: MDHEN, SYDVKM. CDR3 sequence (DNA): TGTGCCAGCAAAATTATGGGGCCTACGAACACTGAAGCTTTCTTT. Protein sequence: CASKIMGPTNTEAFF.

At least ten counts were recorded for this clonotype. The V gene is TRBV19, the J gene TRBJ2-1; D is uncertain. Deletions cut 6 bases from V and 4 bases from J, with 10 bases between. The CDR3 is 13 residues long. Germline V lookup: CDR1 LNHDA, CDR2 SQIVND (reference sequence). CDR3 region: CASRGISYNEQFF. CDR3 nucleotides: TGTGCCAGTAGGGGTATATCTTACAATGAGCAGTTCTTC.

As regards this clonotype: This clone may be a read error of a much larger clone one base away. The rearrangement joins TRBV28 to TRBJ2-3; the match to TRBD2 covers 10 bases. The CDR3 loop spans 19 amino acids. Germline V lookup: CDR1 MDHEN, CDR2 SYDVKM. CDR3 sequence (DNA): TGTGCCGGCAGTTTATCGGGTATTACTAGCGGGGTTCACACAGATACGCAGTATTTT. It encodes CAGSLSGITSGVHTDTQYF.

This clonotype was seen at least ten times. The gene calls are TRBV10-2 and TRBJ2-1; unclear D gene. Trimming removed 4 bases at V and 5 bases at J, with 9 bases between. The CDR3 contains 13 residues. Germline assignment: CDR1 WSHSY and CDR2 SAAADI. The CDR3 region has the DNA TGCGCCAGCAGTGTCGCGGATAACAATGAGCAGTTCTTC. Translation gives CASSVADNNEQFF.

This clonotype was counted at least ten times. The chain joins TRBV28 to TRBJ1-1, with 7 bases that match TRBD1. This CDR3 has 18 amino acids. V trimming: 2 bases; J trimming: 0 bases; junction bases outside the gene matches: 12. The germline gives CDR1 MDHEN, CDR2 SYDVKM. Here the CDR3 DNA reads TGTGCCAGCAGTTTACCTATTCCGGGACAGAAAATGAACACTGAAGCTTTCTTT. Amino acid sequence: CASSLPIPGQKMNTEAFF.

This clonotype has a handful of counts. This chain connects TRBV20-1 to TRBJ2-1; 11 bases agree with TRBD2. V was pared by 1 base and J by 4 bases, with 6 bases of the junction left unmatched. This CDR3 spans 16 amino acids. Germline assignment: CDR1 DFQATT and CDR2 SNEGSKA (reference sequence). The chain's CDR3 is CSARGGTSGSYNEQFF. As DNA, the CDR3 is TGCAGTGCTAGAGGAGGGACTAGCGGATCTTACAATGAGCAGTTCTTC.

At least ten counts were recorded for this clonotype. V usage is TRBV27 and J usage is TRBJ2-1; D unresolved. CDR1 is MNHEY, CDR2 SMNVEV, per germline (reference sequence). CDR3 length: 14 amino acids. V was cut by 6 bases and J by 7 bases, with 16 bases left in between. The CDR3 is CASRRTSVANEQFF. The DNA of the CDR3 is TGTGCCAGCAGGCGAACTTCCGTCGCGAATGAGCAGTTCTTC.

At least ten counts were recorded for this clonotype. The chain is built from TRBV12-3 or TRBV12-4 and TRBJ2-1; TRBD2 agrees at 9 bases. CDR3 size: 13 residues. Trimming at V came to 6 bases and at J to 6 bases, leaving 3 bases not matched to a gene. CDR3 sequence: CASSSLAGNEQFF. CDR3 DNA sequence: TGTGCCAGCAGCTCACTAGCGGGCAATGAGCAGTTCTTC.

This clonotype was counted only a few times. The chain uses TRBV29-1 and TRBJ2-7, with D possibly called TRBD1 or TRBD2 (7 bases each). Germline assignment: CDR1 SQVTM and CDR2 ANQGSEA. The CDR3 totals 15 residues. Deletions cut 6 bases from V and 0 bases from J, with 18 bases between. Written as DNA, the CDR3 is TGCAGCGTCCCGGTTCAGGGGGGGGCCTCCTACGAGCAGTACTTC. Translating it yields CSVPVQGGASYEQYF.

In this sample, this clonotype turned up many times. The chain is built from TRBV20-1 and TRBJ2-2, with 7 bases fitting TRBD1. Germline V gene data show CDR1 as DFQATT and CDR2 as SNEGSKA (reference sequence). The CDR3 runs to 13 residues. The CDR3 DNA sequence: TGCAAAACAGGGACAGACAACACCGGGGAGCTGTTTTTT. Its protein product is CKTGTDNTGELFF.